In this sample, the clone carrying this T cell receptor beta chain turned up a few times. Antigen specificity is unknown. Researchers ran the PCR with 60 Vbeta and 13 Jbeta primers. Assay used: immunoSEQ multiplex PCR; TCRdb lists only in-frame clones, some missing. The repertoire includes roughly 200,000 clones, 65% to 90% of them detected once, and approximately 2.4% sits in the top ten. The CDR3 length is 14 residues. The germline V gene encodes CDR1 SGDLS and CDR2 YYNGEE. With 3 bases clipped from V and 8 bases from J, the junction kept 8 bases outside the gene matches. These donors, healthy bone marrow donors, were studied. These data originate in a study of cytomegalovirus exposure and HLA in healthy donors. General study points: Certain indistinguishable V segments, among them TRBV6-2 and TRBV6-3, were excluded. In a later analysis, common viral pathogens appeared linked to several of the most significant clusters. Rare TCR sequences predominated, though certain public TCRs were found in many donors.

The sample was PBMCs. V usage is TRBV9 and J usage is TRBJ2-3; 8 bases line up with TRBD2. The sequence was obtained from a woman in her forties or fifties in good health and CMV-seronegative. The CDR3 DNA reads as TGTGCCAGCAGCGATAGCGGGGCCCGGGGTACGCAGTATTTT. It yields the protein CASSDSGARGTQYF.